This TCR beta chain was documented in a study of cytomegalovirus exposure and HLA in healthy donors. General study results and limits: Cytomegalovirus association was listed for about 150 TCR beta chains. A later look showed TCR association rates differing by HLA locus, highest for DRB1 and lowest for HLA-C. V segments that were indistinguishable, TRBV6-2 and TRBV6-3 among them, were omitted from analysis. In vitro assays verified that three CMV-associated chains recognized CMV antigens specifically.

Regarding this clone: The antigen remains undetermined.

The ends lost 7 bases at V and 8 bases at J; junction bases unmatched: 9. The germline gives CDR1 SQVTM, CDR2 ANQGSEA. The CDR3 has 13 residues. PCR amplification relied on 60 Vbeta primers (plus 13 Jbeta primers). The table came from immunoSEQ multiplex PCR; TCRdb's copy has only in-frame clones and leaves some out. The table has over 150,000 clones, roughly 80% seen once. The chain carries TRBV29-1 and TRBJ2-1; 9 bases match TRBD1. The sample taken for sequencing was PBMCs. The sequence derives from a woman aged 50 to 60 in good health and CMV-seronegative. Written as DNA, the CDR3 is TGCAGCGCCTCGGGACAGGGTTACGATGAGCAGTTCTTC. It yields the protein CSASGQGYDEQFF.